The present T cell receptor (beta chain) was sequenced within a study of T cells in Graves' hyperthyroidism and ophthalmopathy. It was RNA transcripts that yielded the amplified TCR beta CDR3 regions. TCR CDR3 underwent first-round RT-PCR with the HTBI primer set. TCRdb fed the multiplex PCR reads into MiXCR, producing one record per CDR3 protein. Of 450,000 to 650,000 distinct CDR3 sequences in the sample, 20% were seen once. With V trimmed by 0 bases and J by 1 base, 5 bases remained unmatched. Germline loops: CDR1 DFQATT, CDR2 SNEGSKA (reference sequence). The CDR3 runs to 17 residues. Uncontrolled infection, other autoimmune disease, pregnancy or lactation disqualified patients from enrolment. Used for diagnoses were clinical symptoms, serum thyroxine and TRAb, thyroid ultrasound and orbital computed tomography.

This chain links TRBV20-1 with TRBJ2-2; TRBD1 aligns across 10 bases. The sequenced sample consisted of blood. The receptor was derived from a man between 18 and 29 years old with Graves' hyperthyroidism. The CDR3 spells CSARDPWTGGNTGELFF. The CDR3 DNA follows: TGCAGTGCTAGAGACCCTTGGACAGGGGGGAACACCGGGGAGCTGTTTTTT.